Included here is one T cell receptor beta chain sequence, with context. This clone's antigen is unknown. The sample holds no much larger clone one base away, and base qualities are not on file. Every donor in the study was a healthy Caucasian. Three pairs of female monozygotic twins, all aged roughly 18 to 30 years, were included in the twin cohort. CD4+ and CD8+ T cell populations were isolated with positive isolation kits from Invitrogen. The sample belongs to a study of identical twins (dated by TCRdb to 2015 to 2016). Concerning the study at large: TCR alpha and beta repertoires from monozygotic twins, unrelated adults of various ages and cord blood were deep-sequenced to test whether fetal clonotypes persist. To rule out contamination, the twin experiments were replicated at different times with different library preparation protocols.

The cysteine opens and the phenylalanine closes a CDR3 of 12 amino acids. Only the CDR3 portion is preserved as DNA: 36 bases, with reading frame beginning at the first base. CDR1 is given as SEHNR and CDR2 as FQNEAQ, both from the germline V gene (reference sequence). Trimming takes 11 bases from V and 9 bases from J, and the germline ends sit 14 bases apart. The library was made by 5' RACE. Sequencing was carried out with an Illumina HiSeq 2000. A universal primer binding site was introduced by template switching, and a unique molecular identifier was present in the final cDNA, enabling accurate counting of TCR cDNA molecules. Specific primers in the conserved constant-segment region were used to synthesize first-strand cDNA for the TCR alpha and beta chains. Each cDNA library was double barcoded, with a SMART-Mk sample barcode plus Illumina barcodes, to control for contamination. TruSeq adapter sequences along with Illumina sample barcodes were introduced in two successive PCR steps. Sequencing of the TCR alpha and beta cDNA libraries was done on the Illumina HiSeq platform using custom primers. Per the source publication's procedure: MiGEC processed the raw reads to extract unique molecular identifiers, while MiXCR was used to determine the CDR3 positions. Recombination models were inferred per individual with the repgenHMM and IGoR tools using an EM algorithm. Shared clonotypes were analyzed with the tcR package in R, and sharing was normalized by the product of cloneset sizes. Out-of-frame nonproductive sequences were analyzed to study raw recombination free of thymic and clonal selection effects. TCRdb redid the processing of the public reads, applying fastp at Q25 and MiXCR, and retained in-frame beta chains. Identical CDR3 proteins give one entry, which carries the most common genes and DNA. V and J calls and clone size were set by TCRdb, not the authors. The sample has 400,000 to 550,000 distinct CDR3 sequences on record, roughly 26% of them singletons. Just under 3% of the sample lies in the top ten.

Study-wide conclusions, independent of this receptor: In beta out-of-frame sequences, excess twin sharing was weaker, because having fewer shared sequences lowered the signal-to-noise ratio. Invariant T cells such as MAIT and iNKT could partly confound zero-insertion analyses, though diverse VJ usage argued against this for most clonotypes. Compared with coincidental sharing between unrelated individuals, out-of-frame TCR alpha sequences shared between twins had an excess of sequences with low generation probability. In monozygotic twins, recombination models systematically underestimated out-of-frame TCR alpha sharing, but the models matched the sharing seen between unrelated individuals. Abundant cord blood beta clonotypes had fewer insertions, young adult naive repertoires showed a similar but weaker trend, and memory repertoires showed no such trend. Because the same donors could not be followed over many years, the conclusions relied on cross-sectional statistical analysis.

Separately, the same data were catalogued under a study of T cells expressing NK-cell markers. Per that second paper: Under 10 donors provided sorted CD3+CD56+NKG2C+, CD3+CD56+NKG2C- and CD3+CD56-NKG2C+ T-cell subsets, whose TCR beta-chain repertoires were profiled. Among the eight sequenced donors, only one was HCMV-seronegative, while the other seven were HCMV-seropositive. In several experiments an anti-gammadeltaTCR antibody was added to restrict sorting to alphabetaTCR-expressing T cells. In several donors, the dominant CD3+CD56+NKG2C+ clonotypes were among the top 10 CD8+ clonotypes and accounted for roughly 1.0-8% of CD8+ T cells. Those dominant clonotypes were again the most abundant among CD3+CD56-NKG2C+ cells in four donors, at roughly 25-60.1%. Whether the expanded NKG2C-expressing T cell clones were specific for HCMV antigens was left unclear. All eight donors whose samples were sequenced were randomly selected healthy volunteers, three of them men and five women. To determine HCMV serostatus, a commercial ELISA kit was used to detect HCMV-specific IgG in serum. MIGEC was used to demultiplex reads and group the reads by UMI, and MiTCR was used to assemble and quantify clonotypes. To remove erroneous sequences, TCR cDNA sequences were retained only when supported by two or more reads. The tcR package was used for downstream repertoire analysis, with clonotypes matched between fractions based on CDR3 nucleotide sequence plus V segment. VDJmatch was used to annotate antigen specificity against VDJdb, with one amino acid substitution in CDR3 allowed.

The sequence links TRBV7-9 to TRBJ1-6; matching of 6 bases hints at TRBD1 as the D gene. The source is a woman between 18 and 29 years old in good health. Sequencing input: CD4+ T cells sorted from blood. The bases read TGTGCCGTCCGGGTGGGGGCTTCACCCCTCCACTTT. It is translated as CAVRVGASPLHF. When the CDR3 is completed using the reference TRBV7-9 and TRBJ1-6 genes on either side, the full variable domain is DTGVSQNPRHKITKRGQNVTFRCDPISEHNRLYWYRQTLGQGPEFLTYFQNEAQLEKSRLLSDRFSAERPKGSFSTLEIQRTEQGDSAMYLCAVRVGASPLHFGNGTRLTVT.